This T cell receptor beta chain comes out of a study of blood T cell repertoires in COVID-19. Study details: COVID-19 samples from acute and convalescent phases originated in the United States, Italy and Spain. Sources were T cells, B-cell-depleted T cells, or PBMCs; the material itself was cDNA or gDNA.

In the original analysis: Amplifying reference gene primers gave estimates of nucleated cell counts. The assay was immunoSEQ multiplex PCR, and TCRdb's table has in-frame clones only and misses some. That table supplies the V and J calls and clone size; D and trimming were determined from the DNA. The data show some 68,000 clones, roughly 80% seen once. This clone was counted once. Additional DNA sequences in this sample encode the identical CDR3. The germline CDR1 and CDR2 sequences are MNHEY and SVGAGI. The V end lost 5 bases, the J end lost 10 bases, and 18 bases lay between the germline ends. CDR3 length equals 15 residues.

Sequencing was done on a sample of peripheral blood. This sequence originates from a man aged 65 to 85 with acute or convalescent COVID-19. V is TRBV6-5 and J is TRBJ1-6, with a possible D match to TRBD1 (5 bases). The CDR3 is CASSLGGGAGSPLHF. DNA of the CDR3: TGTGCCAGCAGTCTCGGGGGGGGTGCAGGCTCACCCCTCCACTTT.